This TCR beta chain was retrieved from a study of OX40 agonist ivuxolimab in advanced cancers. About the study: With ivuxolimab, an agonistic anti-OX40 (CD134) antibody, patients were treated. Patients were roughly 83% male with ages roughly 23 to 85, mean 60. Among those treated, three patients had partial responses, one with hepatocellular carcinoma and two with cutaneous melanoma. Study-wide findings and caveats: Relative to CD4+ cells, CD8+ T cells on average had more expanded clones.

Libraries were prepared by immunoSEQ multiplex PCR; TCRdb keeps only in-frame clonotypes and omits some of them. The repertoire has over 60,000 clones, roughly nine tenths of them found once; the top ten carry around 1.7%. The CDR3 runs 15 residues. V trimming: 4 bases; J trimming: 3 bases; junction bases outside the gene matches: 7. Per the germline V gene, CDR1 is SGHTA and CDR2 is FQGNSA. Note on this clone: Its antigen is undetermined.

The starting material was CD4+ or CD8+ T cells sorted from blood, obtained in a trial of the OX40 agonist ivuxolimab. The J gene is TRBJ2-7, the V gene TRBV7-2; 9 nucleotides match TRBD1. This TCR was sampled from an adult with an advanced solid tumor such as melanoma, head and neck, liver or kidney cancer. The CDR3 DNA sequence: TGTGCCAGCAGCTCCATACAGGGGGCGCGCTACGAGCAGTACTTC. It codes for CASSSIQGARYEQYF.